The present entry profiles one TCR beta chain with its context. The antigen is undetermined. These data come from a study of T cell responses to AZD1222 COVID-19 vaccine. Data came from immunoSEQ multiplex PCR; TCRdb stores just in-frame clones and leaves some out. The sample has about 76,000 clones; over 60% are singletons. Broader study findings: Mostly white British, mostly female donors; authors suggested clonal diversity may be underestimated. Vaccine-related CD4 TCRs covered spike, predominating at 160-218 and 743-854.

In germline, CDR1 is LNHDA, CDR2 SQIVND (reference sequence). This CDR3 region has 18 residues. Trimming left V 5 bases short and J 0 bases short, with 22 bases between. Sequenced here: peripheral blood, sampled 28 days after the second dose of the MenACWY control vaccine. The chain uses TRBV19 and TRBJ1-2; TRBD1 might be the D (6 bases). The source of this sequence is an adult who received the MenACWY meningococcal vaccine as a control. The CDR3 coding sequence is TGTGCCAGTAGTGAAAAGGCGGGGGCCCCGTTAGCTAACTATGGCTACACCTTC. This gives the protein CASSEKAGAPLANYGYTF.